This TCR beta chain originates from a study of T cell changes during pregnancy in multiple sclerosis. Using immunoSEQ multiplex PCR, the repertoire was profiled, and TCRdb retains in-frame clones only, with some absent. The table has about 33,000 clones, 85% to 95% seen once; the top ten hold 0.95% to 1.5%. V shed 4 bases, J shed 4 bases, and the junction held 12 bases outside the gene matches. The CDR3 has 19 amino acids. Germline assignment: CDR1 MNHNS and CDR2 SASEGT. V and J are TRBV6-1 and TRBJ2-6, with 11 positions matching TRBD2. This clonotype was sampled from a female donor with multiple sclerosis, enrolled in a pregnancy study. The sample comprised PBMCs (not recorded whether the cells were cultured). The CDR3 DNA follows: TGTGCCAGCAGTGCAACTAGCGGGAGTCAATTACCCGGGGCCAACGTCCTGACTTTC. This codes for CASSATSGSQLPGANVLTF.